A single sample gave rise to the 3 T cell receptor beta chains below, sequenced in a study of T cells of healthy individuals. TCRdb re-called the 5' RACE reads through MiXCR, storing one row per CDR3 protein. Of over 95,000 distinct CDR3 sequences listed, roughly 15% are singletons. Receptors were obtained from a human donor in good health.

V usage is TRBV7-2 and J usage is TRBJ2-7; tentative D call: TRBD2 (6 bases). The V end was cut by 5 bases, the J end by 6 bases, with 14 bases between. The CDR3 has 13 amino acids. CDR1 SGHTA and CDR2 FQGNSA come from the germline V gene. CDR3: CASSPMGLREQYF. The CDR3, as DNA: TGTGCCAGCAGCCCGATGGGACTTCGCGAGCAGTACTTC.

This clonotype was recorded at least ten times. The chain employs TRBV6-4 and TRBJ2-1; the D is unclear. There are 14 residues in the CDR3. Trimming cost V 7 bases and J 0 bases, with 10 bases left between them. Germline V CDR1 and CDR2: MRHNA, SNTAGT. The CDR3 region is CASTLRASYNEQFF. The CDR3 DNA is TGTGCCAGCACCCTAAGGGCCTCCTACAATGAGCAGTTCTTC.

This clonotype has more than one count but fewer than ten. J is TRBJ2-7 and V is TRBV20-1; a possible D gene is TRBD2 (8 bases). The CDR3 loop spans 15 amino acids. CDR1 DFQATT and CDR2 SNEGSKA come from the germline V gene (reference sequence). The V end was cut by 4 bases, the J end by 5 bases, with 21 bases between. The CDR3: CSATQGGLAGHEQYF. In nucleotides, the CDR3 is TGCAGTGCTACCCAGGGGGGGCTAGCGGGCCACGAGCAGTACTTC.